The source of this TCR beta chain is a study of breast tumors, draining lymph nodes, adjacent tissues. Study outcomes and limitations: Luminal-like breast cancer showed significantly greater tumor-nontumor repertoire similarity than basal-like breast cancer did. Tumor repertoires ranked between lymph nodes and nontumor tissue in diversity, with V and J gene preferences. The data were judged consistent with most tumor T cells coming from lymph node and expanding in tumor.

About this clonotype itself: Antigen unknown. A junction boundary mismatches the germline segment, possibly from a read error.

The V gene's germline CDR1 is SGHVS and CDR2 FNYEAQ. The CDR3 consists of 22 residues. TCRdb re-analysed the multiplex PCR reads in MiXCR, keeping a single row per CDR3 protein. The sample consists of 270,000 or so distinct CDR3 sequences, 30% of them appearing once. The lymph nodes were axillary draining lymph nodes from breast cancer patients. This clonotype was obtained from a female donor with breast cancer. Some clones in this sample may be carry-over from other donors' samples. Sample: axillary lymph node tissue. The chain uses TRBV7-6 and TRBJ2-1; 14 bases map to TRBD2. Written as DNA, the CDR3 is TGCGCCAGCAGCTTAGTTGGGTGGACTAGCGGGGGGTTAGGGAGCTCCTACAATGAGCAGTTCTTC. It encodes CASSLVGWTSGGLGSSYNEQFF.